This T cell receptor (beta chain) originates from a study of blood T cell repertoires in COVID-19. Across the study: Sites across the United States, Italy and Spain contributed samples from acute and convalescent COVID-19. PBMCs, B-cell-depleted T cells, or T cells provided the cDNA or gDNA that made up the material.

Authors' analysis steps: Cell counts per sample came from amplifying reference gene primers. Here immunoSEQ multiplex PCR was the method, and the copy in TCRdb shows in-frame clones only, minus some. D and trimming come from the DNA, and the V and J calls and clone size come from that table. Here the sample spans about 160,000 clones, 82% being singletons. Sequencing was carried out using peripheral blood. The clonotype comes from a human donor with acute or convalescent COVID-19. The donor label of this sample is uncertain.

CDR3 in amino acids: CASRSDGRSYNEQFF. In DNA, the CDR3 is TGTGCCAGCAGGTCAGACGGGAGGTCCTACAATGAGCAGTTCTTC. The rearrangement uses TRBV7-2 and TRBJ2-1; TRBD2 agrees at 7 bases. The length of the CDR3 is 15 residues. From germline, CDR1 is SGHTA and CDR2 FQGNSA. Losses at the gene ends were 6 bases for V and 1 base for J; bases not matched to a gene: 6.